Sequencing of this T cell receptor beta chain was carried out in a study of blood T cells in healthy people across ages. The wider study: With template switching, about one barcoded beta molecule was captured per two T cells. Study-level findings and limits: Comparison with aged donors showed that long-lived donors had more naive CD4+ cells and higher diversity.

CDR3 length: 16 residues. The V gene's germline CDR1 is MNHEY and CDR2 SVGEGT. V trimming: 0 bases; J trimming: 2 bases; junction bases outside the gene matches: 2. With each sample, at least 5 micrograms of total RNA were extracted. Combining a sample-barcoded 5' primer with a J-beta primer mix, a second PCR ran for roughly 6 to 12 cycles. There were at least 3 million CDR3-containing paired-end reads obtained from each sample. TCRdb reanalysed the 5' RACE reads using MiXCR and keeps one entry per CDR3 protein. The sample consists of 660,000 or so distinct CDR3 sequences, about 53% of them appearing once. Concerning this clonotype: Antigen: not known.

The chain recombines TRBV6-2 or TRBV6-3 with TRBJ2-7, with TRBD2 matching 12 bases. This TCR was sampled from a man between 60 and 75 years old in good health. Sequencing was done on a sample of blood. CDR3 sequence (DNA): TGTGCCAGCAGTTACTCCCTAGCGGGGGGGCCCTACGAGCAGTACTTC. Translated: CASSYSLAGGPYEQYF.